Sequencing of this T cell receptor (beta chain) was carried out in a study of CXCR3-negative and CXCR3-positive naive CD8 T cells. About the research overall: Around 130 million TRB reads were obtained overall (about 1.5 +/- 0.3 million per library). Study results and caveats: For naive cells, CXCR3-negative and CXCR3-positive subsets had similar TRBV-TRBJ usage; for memory cells, usage differed. Sequencing showed both naive subsets with comparably high diversity, and memory CD8+ cells much lower.

CD45RO-CCR7+CD27+CD95- was the phenotype of naive CD8+ T cells. The CDR3 length is 15 residues. Germline CDR1 and CDR2: SQVTM and ANQGSEA. Researchers prepared the TRB cDNA libraries using 5' RACE with UMI labels. TCRdb reprocessed the 5' RACE reads; each CDR3 protein has one entry and no DNA is given. This table holds 8,000 or so distinct CDR3 sequences. This clonotype is called medium-sized (0.01 to 0.1%) based on its frequency. The antigen is not known. The chain recombines TRBV29-1 with TRBJ2-1; the D call of TRBD1 rests on TCRdb alone, since no DNA is present to check it. The sequence was collected from a human donor in good health. Some clones in this sample may be carry-over from other donors' samples. Specimen: naive CXCR3- CD8+ T cells from blood. Stated subset: CD45RO-CCR7+CD27+CD95- naive CD8+ T cells lacking CXCR3 (TNR3-). This chain's CDR3 is CSDTGTGSSYNEQFF.